The rows below give T cell receptor beta chains drawn from one sample of a study of cytomegalovirus exposure and HLA in healthy donors. The assay was immunoSEQ multiplex PCR, and TCRdb's table has in-frame clones only and misses some. The table shows around 120,000 clones, with approximately 78% occurring only once. What was sequenced was PBMCs. These receptors were taken from a woman aged 25-40 years in good health and CMV-seropositive. Both conserved end residues are part of each CDR3. Each record gives: J gene, CDR3 length, V gene, CDR3 protein.

J gene: TRBJ2-2
CDR3 length: 16
V gene: TRBV2
CDR3 protein: CASSVGLAGNTGELFF

J gene: TRBJ2-1
CDR3 length: 16
V gene: TRBV6-6
CDR3 protein: CASSGTSGGANNEQFF

J gene: TRBJ2-3
CDR3 length: 18
V gene: TRBV9
CDR3 protein: CASSPTSGGARDTDTQYF

J gene: TRBJ1-1
CDR3 length: 15
V gene: TRBV18
CDR3 protein: CASSPTLTGGTEAFF

J gene: TRBJ2-7
CDR3 length: 13
V gene: TRBV2
CDR3 protein: CASSQGQVYEQYF

J gene: TRBJ2-2
CDR3 length: 15
V gene: TRBV28
CDR3 protein: CASSSQRGARGELFF

J gene: TRBJ2-5
CDR3 length: 15
V gene: TRBV28
CDR3 protein: CASSLSRTGKETQYF

J gene: TRBJ2-1
CDR3 length: 13
V gene: TRBV4-2
CDR3 protein: CASSQDVAYRVFF

J gene: TRBJ2-3
CDR3 length: 13
V gene: TRBV5-5
CDR3 protein: CASRDRVPDTQYF

J gene: TRBJ2-2
CDR3 length: 14
V gene: TRBV7-2
CDR3 protein: CASTPPLITGELFF

J gene: TRBJ2-3
CDR3 length: 13
V gene: TRBV7-2
CDR3 protein: CASGRGGADTQYF

J gene: TRBJ1-5
CDR3 length: 15
V gene: TRBV28
CDR3 protein: CASSSGQGSNQPQHF

J gene: TRBJ1-5
CDR3 length: 14
V gene: TRBV19
CDR3 protein: CASSIGGKDQPQHF

J gene: TRBJ2-3
CDR3 length: 18
V gene: TRBV4-1
CDR3 protein: CASSQDEGLAVLTDTQYF

J gene: TRBJ2-3
CDR3 length: 14
V gene: TRBV4-1
CDR3 protein: CASSQDFRADTQYF

J gene: TRBJ1-3
CDR3 length: 14
V gene: TRBV30
CDR3 protein: CAWSRDNRGNTIYF

J gene: TRBJ1-1
CDR3 length: 11
V gene: TRBV28
CDR3 protein: CASDKNTEAFF

J gene: TRBJ2-5
CDR3 length: 11
V gene: TRBV6-6
CDR3 protein: CASSAGETQYF

J gene: TRBJ1-6
CDR3 length: 12
V gene: TRBV5-6
CDR3 protein: CASSFSASPLHF

J gene: TRBJ2-7
CDR3 length: 14
V gene: TRBV5-1
CDR3 protein: CASSLGAGSYEQYF

J gene: TRBJ2-3
CDR3 length: 14
V gene: TRBV4-1
CDR3 protein: CASSQSEGIDTQYF

J gene: TRBJ2-5
CDR3 length: 11
V gene: TRBV6-6
CDR3 protein: CASSSVETQYF

J gene: TRBJ2-2
CDR3 length: 16
V gene: TRBV19
CDR3 protein: CASSLGGESNTGELFF

J gene: TRBJ2-7
CDR3 length: 14
V gene: TRBV6-5
CDR3 protein: CASSTTGGGYEQYF

J gene: TRBJ1-3
CDR3 length: 14
V gene: TRBV30
CDR3 protein: CAWAGVFSGNTIYF

J gene: TRBJ2-7
CDR3 length: 13
V gene: TRBV28
CDR3 protein: CASSFGTLYEQYF

J gene: TRBJ2-3
CDR3 length: 13
V gene: TRBV14
CDR3 protein: CASSQDWGGAQYF

J gene: TRBJ2-1
CDR3 length: 13
V gene: TRBV9
CDR3 protein: CASSVVQGNEQFF

J gene: TRBJ2-5
CDR3 length: 13
V gene: TRBV28
CDR3 protein: CASSLGGLETQYF

J gene: TRBJ1-2
CDR3 length: 15
V gene: TRBV7-2
CDR3 protein: CASSLSRGGNYGYTF

J gene: TRBJ2-6
CDR3 length: 15
V gene: TRBV19
CDR3 protein: CASSIGGQDVKVLTF

J gene: TRBJ1-6
CDR3 length: 15
V gene: TRBV28
CDR3 protein: CASSLRRAYNSPLHF

J gene: TRBJ2-7
CDR3 length: 15
V gene: TRBV6-5
CDR3 protein: CASSYQTGSAYEQYF

J gene: NA
CDR3 length: 15
V gene: TRBV6-6
CDR3 protein: CASRGGQRSSYEQYF

J gene: TRBJ2-2
CDR3 length: 15
V gene: TRBV2
CDR3 protein: CASSDLGGWGWELFF

J gene: TRBJ2-3
CDR3 length: 19
V gene: TRBV5-8
CDR3 protein: CASSLVLTSGGAGGDTQYF

J gene: TRBJ2-5
CDR3 length: 16
V gene: TRBV10-3
CDR3 protein: CAIGRIRGSGQETQYF

J gene: TRBJ2-3
CDR3 length: 14
V gene: TRBV14
CDR3 protein: CASSRDRVPDTQYF

J gene: TRBJ1-1
CDR3 length: 18
V gene: TRBV29-1
CDR3 protein: CSVDNLPPSGTGNTEAFF

J gene: TRBJ1-3
CDR3 length: 16
V gene: TRBV10-3
CDR3 protein: CAISEQGSSSGNTIYF

J gene: TRBJ1-6
CDR3 length: 16
V gene: TRBV5-6
CDR3 protein: CASSLFGTGAGIPLHF

J gene: TRBJ1-6
CDR3 length: 13
V gene: TRBV2
CDR3 protein: CASSAGQGAPLHF

J gene: TRBJ2-5
CDR3 length: 15
V gene: TRBV6-1
CDR3 protein: CASSELAGGAGTQYF

J gene: TRBJ1-6
CDR3 length: 13
V gene: TRBV2
CDR3 protein: CASGEGFNSPLHF

J gene: TRBJ2-3
CDR3 length: 13
V gene: TRBV7-2
CDR3 protein: CASSLGPQRPQYF

J gene: TRBJ1-6
CDR3 length: 14
V gene: TRBV6-1
CDR3 protein: CASNLHSGNSPLHF

J gene: TRBJ2-5
CDR3 length: 13
V gene: TRBV7-9
CDR3 protein: CASSLRTGETQYF

J gene: TRBJ2-1
CDR3 length: 19
V gene: TRBV7-2
CDR3 protein: CASSTVGGSGGSSYNEQFF

J gene: TRBJ2-6
CDR3 length: 16
V gene: TRBV7-3
CDR3 protein: CASSPTRDAGANVLTF

J gene: TRBJ1-6
CDR3 length: 15
V gene: TRBV5-1
CDR3 protein: CASSFGQGEGTPLHF

J gene: TRBJ2-5
CDR3 length: 16
V gene: TRBV7-6
CDR3 protein: CASSLMQGVLQETQYF

J gene: TRBJ2-2
CDR3 length: 16
V gene: TRBV5-4
CDR3 protein: CASSLPSGGGTGELFF

J gene: TRBJ1-5
CDR3 length: 14
V gene: TRBV14
CDR3 protein: CASSHRGRNQPQHF

J gene: TRBJ2-3
CDR3 length: 14
V gene: TRBV4-2
CDR3 protein: CASSSSQGGDTQYF

J gene: TRBJ1-2
CDR3 length: 14
V gene: TRBV7-9
CDR3 protein: CASSLVAHNYGYTF